This T cell receptor beta chain is drawn from a study of cytomegalovirus exposure and HLA in healthy donors. Overall study: HLA-typed donors were the source of about 85 million unique TCRs, which an early data release held.

Details on this clone: The sample has other DNA sequences that encode this CDR3 too.

The CDR3 is 12 residues long. PCR amplification relied on 60 Vbeta primers (plus 13 Jbeta primers). The table came from immunoSEQ multiplex PCR; TCRdb's copy has only in-frame clones and leaves some out. The data contain 150,000 to 200,000 clones, more than 75% of them seen just once; the ten biggest clones take up 12% to 15%. The TCR comes from a woman aged 25-40 years in good health and CMV-seropositive. This chain connects TRBV21-1 to TRBJ1-2; the table calls TRBD1, which could not be checked here. TRBV21-1 is reported as a pseudogene. Sequences were obtained from PBMCs. The CDR3 region is CASRGQVYGYTF. In DNA, the CDR3 is TGTGCCAGCAGGGGACAGGTCTATGGCTACACCTTC.